This T cell receptor beta chain originates from a study of CD8 T cells in Susac syndrome. The CDR3 is 16 amino acids. Germline V gene data show CDR1 as MGHRA and CDR2 as YSYEKL. J lost 4 bases, V lost 3 bases, and 5 bases had no gene match. RNA in amounts of roughly 0.45 to 1 ug was reverse transcribed with random hexamers. Amplification of the TCR beta CDR3 was carried out by immunoSEQ multiplex PCR, which spanned a total of 54 Vbeta and 13 Jbeta segments. TCRdb recomputed calls from the immunoSEQ multiplex PCR reads with MiXCR, one row per CDR3 protein. The sample shows about 300,000 distinct CDR3 sequences, 65% to 90% of them seen only once.

The sequence was collected from a human donor with multiple sclerosis. What was sequenced was CD8+ T cells from PBMCs. J is TRBJ2-2 and V is TRBV4-1; 10 bases line up with TRBD1. The chain's CDR3 is CASSHSGTGATGELFF. In DNA, the CDR3 is TGCGCCAGCAGCCATTCCGGGACAGGGGCCACCGGGGAGCTGTTTTTT.